Following are 26 T cell receptor beta chains from one sample sequenced in a study of blood T cell repertoires in COVID-19 (dated by TCRdb to about 2020). Library construction relied on the immunoSEQ multiplex PCR assay. TCRdb stores this immuneACCESS table with in-frame sequences only. Part of the clones is absent; in the studies checked, under half of the shortfall reflects unresolved V genes, and no reason is known for the rest. For this sample there are hundreds of thousands of clones; more than 70% appear just once. The top ten clonotypes cover about 7.4% of the sample. The sample taken for sequencing was peripheral blood. All receptors come from a woman between 45 and 65 years old with acute or convalescent COVID-19.

The rearrangement uses TRBV6-5 and TRBJ2-2; D is ambiguous. Trimming shortened V by 6 bases and J by 4 bases, and 12 bases separated the two germline ends. The CDR3 is made up of 14 amino acids. Germline V lookup: CDR1 MNHEY, CDR2 SVGAGI. CDR3 DNA: TGTGCCAGCAGGTCATTTCAGGTCACCGGGGAGCTGTTTTTT. Protein sequence: CASRSFQVTGELFF.

The rearrangement links TRBV19 to TRBJ1-1; D ambiguous. Between the trimmed V and J ends, which lost 4 bases and 3 bases, there was a span of 24 bases. This CDR3 is built from 18 residues. The germline gives CDR1 LNHDA, CDR2 SQIVND (reference sequence). CDR3 in DNA: TGTGCCAGTAGTACCGTCCGGACGGACCAGTGGAGGGACACTGAAGCTTTCTTT. Its translation is CASSTVRTDQWRDTEAFF.

The rearrangement links TRBV19 to TRBJ2-3; D is unresolved. From germline, CDR1 is LNHDA and CDR2 SQIVND (reference sequence). Trimming cost V 5 bases and J 2 bases, with 14 bases left between them. The CDR3 consists of 15 residues. CDR3 coding DNA: TGTGCCAGTAGTGACAATAGGTGGATCACAGATACGCAGTATTTT. The encoded protein is CASSDNRWITDTQYF.

The chain links TRBV10-2 to TRBJ2-1, with 8 bases aligning to TRBD2. The CDR3 is 16 residues long. The junction had 12 bases not matched to a gene; V was cut back by 3 bases and J by 8 bases. CDR1 is WSHSY and CDR2 is SAAADI in the germline V gene. CDR3 region: CASSDRASGPKDEQFF. The CDR3 coding sequence is TGCGCCAGCAGTGATCGGGCTAGCGGGCCGAAGGATGAGCAGTTCTTC.

Regarding this clone: Other nucleotide sequences from this sample produce the same CDR3. This sequence joins TRBV4-2 and TRBJ2-7; 13 bases are a match to TRBD2. The trim removed 3 bases at V and 2 bases at J, leaving 1 base unmatched. Looked up from germline, CDR1 is LGHNA and CDR2 is YNFKEQ. The length of the CDR3 is 15 residues. CDR3 sequence reads: CASSQTSGRTYEQYF. Written as DNA, the CDR3 is TGTGCCAGCAGCCAGACTAGCGGGAGGACCTACGAGCAGTACTTC.

This chain joins TRBV18 and TRBJ2-5, with 9 nucleotides matching TRBD1. Germline CDR1 and CDR2: KGHSH and LQKENI. CDR3 length: 17 residues. Trimming took 3 bases from V and 5 from J; bases not matched to a gene: 13. The CDR3 loop reads CASSPQPGQGTRETQYF. The CDR3 region has the DNA TGTGCCAGCTCACCCCAGCCGGGACAGGGAACTAGGGAGACCCAGTACTTC.

The chain has TRBV25-1 and TRBJ2-7; tentative D call: TRBD2 (6 bases). Trimming stripped 2 bases from V and 8 bases from J, with 13 bases between. Germline-derived CDR1 and CDR2 are MGHDK and SYGVNS. The CDR3 covers 13 residues. In DNA, the CDR3 is TGTGCCAGCAGTGAAACGGGACTCGGCCAGCAGTACTTC. Protein product: CASSETGLGQQYF.

The chain has TRBV19 and TRBJ2-2; possible D gene TRBD2, 7 bases. The CDR3 has 14 amino acids. CDR1 is LNHDA, CDR2 SQIVND, per germline (reference sequence). The V and J ends lost 7 bases and 4 bases respectively, with 13 bases between them. The CDR3 sequence is CASKGEGLTGELFF. CDR3 DNA: TGTGCCAGTAAGGGGGAGGGCCTCACCGGGGAGCTGTTTTTT.

V is TRBV29-1 and J is TRBJ1-3; 8 bases line up with TRBD1. V trimming: 8 bases; J trimming: 0 bases; junction bases outside the gene matches: 18. The CDR3 length is 18 residues. CDR1 and CDR2 (germline): SQVTM, ANQGSEA. The CDR3: CSFFEGQGASSSGNTIYF. Written as DNA, the CDR3 is TGCAGCTTCTTTGAGGGGCAGGGGGCCTCAAGCTCTGGAAACACCATATATTTT.

Regarding this clone: Other DNA sequences in the sample encode the same CDR3. The chain has TRBV5-6 and TRBJ2-1; TRBD2 matches at 10 bases. Germline trimming cut 0 bases from V and 4 bases from J; bases unmatched to any gene: 1. Germline V gene data show CDR1 as SGHDT and CDR2 as YYEEEE. The CDR3 loop spans 15 amino acids. CDR3 sequence reads: CASSLELAGYNEQFF. CDR3 DNA: TGTGCCAGCAGCTTGGAACTAGCGGGATACAATGAGCAGTTCTTC.

This chain joins TRBV5-1 and TRBJ1-6; 8 bases fit TRBD1. The length of the CDR3 is 16 residues. V was pared by 4 bases and J by 7 bases, with 10 bases of the junction left unmatched. From germline, CDR1 is SGHRS and CDR2 YFSETQ. The CDR3 is CASSGTGQPVNSPLHF. CDR3 in DNA: TGCGCCAGCAGCGGGACAGGACAGCCCGTAAATTCACCCCTCCACTTT.

V is TRBV3-1 (or the pseudogene TRBV3-2) and J is TRBJ2-5; 12 bases map to TRBD2. Per germline, CDR1 LGHDT and CDR2 YNNKEL (reference sequence). V lost 0 bases to trimming and J lost 2 bases; unmatched junction nucleotides: 10. There are 19 residues in the CDR3. This chain's CDR3 is CASSQDLASGRADQETQYF. The CDR3 DNA sequence: TGTGCCAGCAGCCAAGATTTGGCTAGCGGGAGGGCCGATCAAGAGACCCAGTACTTC.

The chain couples TRBV5-1 to TRBJ2-7; TRBD1 is a possible D gene (6 bases). The CDR3 extends over 15 amino acids. Trimming left V 5 bases short and J 2 bases short, with 17 bases between. From germline, CDR1 is SGHRS and CDR2 YFSETQ. CDR3 in amino acids: CASRVKGQPTYEQYF. The CDR3 DNA reads TGCGCCAGCAGGGTTAAAGGACAGCCCACCTACGAGCAGTACTTC.

This clone was recorded only once. The gene calls are TRBV12-3 or TRBV12-4 and TRBJ2-4, with D tentatively TRBD2 (6 bases). V gave up 10 bases and J gave up 1 base, with 11 bases separating them. CDR3 length: 13 residues. In DNA, the CDR3 is TGTGCCACCCGGGGGACGGCCAAAAACATTCAGTACTTC. It codes for CATRGTAKNIQYF.

V is TRBV4-1 and J is TRBJ2-5; TRBD1 matches 10 bases. V was pared by 4 bases and J by 5 bases, with 7 bases of the junction left unmatched. CDR1 is MGHRA and CDR2 is YSYEKL in the germline V gene. The CDR3 is made up of 15 amino acids. CDR3 sequence: CASSPDRGQGETQYF. In nucleotides, the CDR3 is TGCGCCAGCAGCCCAGACAGGGGGCAGGGGGAGACCCAGTACTTC.

The chain is built from TRBV15 and TRBJ2-3; D might be TRBD1 (5 bases). Germline V gene data show CDR1 as LNHNV and CDR2 as YYDKDF (reference sequence). The V end lost 2 bases, the J end lost 6 bases, and 15 bases lay between the germline ends. CDR3 length: 15 residues. CDR3 loop: CATSRLRGARDTQYF. The CDR3 DNA reads TGTGCCACCAGCAGATTACGTGGGGCGAGGGATACGCAGTATTTT.

Regarding this clone: The sample has other DNA sequences that encode this CDR3 too. The chain has TRBV5-1 and TRBJ2-5; TRBD1 matches 7 bases. Trimming removed 0 bases from V and 5 bases from J; junction bases left unmatched: 4. CDR1 is SGHRS, CDR2 YFSETQ, per germline. The CDR3 spans 14 residues. CDR3 sequence (DNA): TGCGCCAGCAGCTTGGCAGGGGGTCAGGAGACCCAGTACTTC. Translating it yields CASSLAGGQETQYF.

This clone was recorded only once. This chain connects TRBV6-1 to TRBJ2-7, with 10 bases that match TRBD2. Germline V gene data show CDR1 as MNHNS and CDR2 as SASEGT. V dropped 2 bases and J dropped 2; count of bases not matched to a gene: 9. The CDR3 totals 17 residues. The CDR3 nucleotides are TGTGCCAGCAGTGAAATGGCTAGCGGGAGTAGCACCTACGAGCAGTACTTC. Its protein product is CASSEMASGSSTYEQYF.

On this clone: A junction boundary mismatches the germline segment, possibly from a read error. The rearrangement joins TRBV20-1 to TRBJ2-7, with TRBD1 as a possible D gene (5 bases). The germline gives CDR1 DFQATT, CDR2 SNEGSKA (reference sequence). The CDR3 contains 11 residues. The CDR3 bases are TGCAGTGCTACAAAGGGGTACGTGCAGTACTTC. This translates into CSATKGYVQYF.

This rearrangement joins TRBV2 to TRBJ1-2; D remains ambiguous. The V gene's germline CDR1 is SNHLY and CDR2 FYNNEI. This CDR3 contains 11 residues. V lost 8 bases and J 7 bases, leaving 11 bases between the germline ends. The DNA for the CDR3 is TGTGCCAGCTTCGGGTTGGGTGGCTACACCTTC. As protein: CASFGLGGYTF.

The V call is TRBV24-1, the J call TRBJ1-5; D remains unclear. The germline V gene has CDR1 KGHDR and CDR2 SFDVKD. Trimming removed 2 bases at V and 2 bases at J, with 6 bases between. The CDR3 totals 14 residues. The DNA of the CDR3 is TGTGCCACCAGTGATTATACAGGCAATCAGCCCCAGCATTTT. It translates to CATSDYTGNQPQHF.

The V call is TRBV7-9, the J call TRBJ1-5; TRBD1 is a possible D gene (5 bases). Germline loops: CDR1 SEHNR, CDR2 FQNEAQ (reference sequence). Trimming took 1 base from V and 6 from J, leaving 13 bases between them. This CDR3 has 15 residues. The CDR3 spells CASSLVGPGVQPQHF. In DNA, the CDR3 is TGTGCCAGCAGCTTAGTAGGTCCGGGGGTTCAGCCCCAGCATTTT.

This chain links TRBV18 with TRBJ1-6; TRBD1 aligns across 12 bases. Germline V gene data show CDR1 as KGHSH and CDR2 as LQKENI. This CDR3 region has 15 residues. The V and J ends lost 3 bases and 7 bases, in that order; junction bases with no gene match: 1. The CDR3 sequence: CASSPGTGGNSPLHF. The CDR3, as DNA: TGTGCCAGCTCACCGGGGACAGGGGGCAATTCACCCCTCCACTTT.

V gene TRBV2 combines with J gene TRBJ2-7; TRBD2 matches at 7 bases. The junction had 3 bases not matched to a gene; V was cut back by 4 bases and J by 0 bases. Germline values: CDR1 SNHLY, CDR2 FYNNEI. CDR3 length equals 14 residues. This chain's CDR3 is CASSGGGGSYEQYF. DNA of the CDR3: TGTGCCAGCAGTGGGGGCGGGGGCTCCTACGAGCAGTACTTC.

This clone was counted ten times or more. The chain joins TRBV6-5 to TRBJ2-2; unclear D gene. V lost 1 base and J lost 0, with 9 bases in between. CDR3 length: 16 amino acids. The V gene's germline CDR1 is MNHEY and CDR2 SVGAGI. The CDR3 coding sequence is TGTGCCAGCAGTTACTGGGCAGATACGAACACCGGGGAGCTGTTTTTT. It specifies CASSYWADTNTGELFF.

The genes are TRBV10-3 and TRBJ2-1, with D perhaps TRBD1 (6 bases). V gave up 3 bases and J gave up 0 bases, with 9 bases separating them. This CDR3 has 15 amino acids. Per germline, CDR1 ENHRY and CDR2 SYGVKD. CDR3 sequence reads: CAISDTGNSYNEQFF. The DNA for the CDR3 is TGTGCCATCAGTGACACAGGGAACTCCTACAATGAGCAGTTCTTC.